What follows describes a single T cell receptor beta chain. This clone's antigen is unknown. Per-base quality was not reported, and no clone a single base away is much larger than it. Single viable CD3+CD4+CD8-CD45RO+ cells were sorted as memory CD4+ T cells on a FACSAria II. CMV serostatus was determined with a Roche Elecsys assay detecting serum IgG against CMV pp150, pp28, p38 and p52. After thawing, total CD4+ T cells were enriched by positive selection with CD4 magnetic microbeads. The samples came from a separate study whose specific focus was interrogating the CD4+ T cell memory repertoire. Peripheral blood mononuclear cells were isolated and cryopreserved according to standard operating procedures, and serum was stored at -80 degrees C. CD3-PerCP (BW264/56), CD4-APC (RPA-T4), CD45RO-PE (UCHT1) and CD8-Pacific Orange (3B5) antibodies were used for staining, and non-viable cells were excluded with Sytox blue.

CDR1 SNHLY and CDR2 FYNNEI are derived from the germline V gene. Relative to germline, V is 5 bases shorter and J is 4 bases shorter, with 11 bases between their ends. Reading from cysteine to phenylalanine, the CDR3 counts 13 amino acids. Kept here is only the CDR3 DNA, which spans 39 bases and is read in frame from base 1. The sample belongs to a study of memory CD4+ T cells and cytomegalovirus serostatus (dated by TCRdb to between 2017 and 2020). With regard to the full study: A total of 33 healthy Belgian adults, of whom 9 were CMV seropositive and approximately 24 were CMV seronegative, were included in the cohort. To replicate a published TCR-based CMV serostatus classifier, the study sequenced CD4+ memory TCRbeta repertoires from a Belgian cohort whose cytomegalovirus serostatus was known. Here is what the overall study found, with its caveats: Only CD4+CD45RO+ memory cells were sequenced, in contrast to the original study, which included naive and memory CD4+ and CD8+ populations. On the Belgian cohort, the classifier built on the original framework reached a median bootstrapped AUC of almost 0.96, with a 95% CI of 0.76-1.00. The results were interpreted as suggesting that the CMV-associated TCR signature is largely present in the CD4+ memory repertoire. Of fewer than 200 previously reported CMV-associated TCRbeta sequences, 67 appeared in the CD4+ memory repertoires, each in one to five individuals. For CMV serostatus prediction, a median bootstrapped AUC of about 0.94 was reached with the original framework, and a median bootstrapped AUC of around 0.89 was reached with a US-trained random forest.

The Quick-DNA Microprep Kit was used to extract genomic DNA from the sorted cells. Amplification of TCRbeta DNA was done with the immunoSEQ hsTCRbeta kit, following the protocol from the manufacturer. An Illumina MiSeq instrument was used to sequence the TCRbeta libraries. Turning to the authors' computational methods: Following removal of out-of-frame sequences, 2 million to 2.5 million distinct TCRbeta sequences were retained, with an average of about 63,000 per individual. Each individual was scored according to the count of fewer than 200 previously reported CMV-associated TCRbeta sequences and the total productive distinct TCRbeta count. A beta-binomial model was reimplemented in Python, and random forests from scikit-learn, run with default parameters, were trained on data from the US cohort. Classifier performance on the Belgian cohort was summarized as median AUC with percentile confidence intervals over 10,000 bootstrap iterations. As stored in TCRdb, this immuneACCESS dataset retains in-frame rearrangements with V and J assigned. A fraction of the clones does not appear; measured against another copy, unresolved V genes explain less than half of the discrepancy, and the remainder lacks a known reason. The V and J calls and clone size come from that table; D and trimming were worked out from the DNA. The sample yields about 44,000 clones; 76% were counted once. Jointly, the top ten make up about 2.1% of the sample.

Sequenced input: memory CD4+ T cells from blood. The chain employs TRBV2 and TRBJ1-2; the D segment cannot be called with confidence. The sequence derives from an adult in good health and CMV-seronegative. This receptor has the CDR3 CASSKEQSYGYTF. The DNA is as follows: TGTGCCAGCAGTAAGGAACAGTCCTATGGCTACACCTTC.